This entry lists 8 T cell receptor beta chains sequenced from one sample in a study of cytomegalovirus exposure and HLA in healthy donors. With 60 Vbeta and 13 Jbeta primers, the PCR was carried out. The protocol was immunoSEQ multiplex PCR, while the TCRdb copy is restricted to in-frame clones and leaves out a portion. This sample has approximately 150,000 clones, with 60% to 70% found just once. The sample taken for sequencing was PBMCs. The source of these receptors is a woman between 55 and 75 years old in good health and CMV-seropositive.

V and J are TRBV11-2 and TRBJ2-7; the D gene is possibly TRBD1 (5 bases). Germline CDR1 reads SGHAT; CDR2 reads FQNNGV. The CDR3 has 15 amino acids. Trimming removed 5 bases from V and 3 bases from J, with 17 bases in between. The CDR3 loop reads CASSLTGRAVYEQYF. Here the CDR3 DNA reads TGTGCCAGCAGCCTGACGGGCAGGGCGGTCTACGAGCAGTACTTC. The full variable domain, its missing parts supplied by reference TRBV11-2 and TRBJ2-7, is EAGVAQSPRYKIIEKRQSVAFWCNPISGHATLYWYQQILGQGPKLLIQFQNNGVVDDSQLPKDRFSAERLKGVDSTLKIQPAKLEDSAVYLCASSLTGRAVYEQYFGPGTRLTVT.

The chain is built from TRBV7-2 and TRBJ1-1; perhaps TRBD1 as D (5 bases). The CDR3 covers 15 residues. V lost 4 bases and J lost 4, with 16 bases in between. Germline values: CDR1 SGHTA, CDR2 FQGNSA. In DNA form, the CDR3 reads TGTGCCAGCAGCTGGGCCGGGGGAGGAGGCACTGAAGCTTTCTTT. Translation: CASSWAGGGGTEAFF.

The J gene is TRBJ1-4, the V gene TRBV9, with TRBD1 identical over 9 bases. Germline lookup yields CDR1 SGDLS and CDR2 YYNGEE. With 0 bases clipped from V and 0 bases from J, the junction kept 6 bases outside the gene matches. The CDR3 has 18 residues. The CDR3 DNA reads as TGTGCCAGCAGCGTAGGCGAGGACAGGGGCACAACTAATGAAAAACTGTTTTTT. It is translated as CASSVGEDRGTTNEKLFF.

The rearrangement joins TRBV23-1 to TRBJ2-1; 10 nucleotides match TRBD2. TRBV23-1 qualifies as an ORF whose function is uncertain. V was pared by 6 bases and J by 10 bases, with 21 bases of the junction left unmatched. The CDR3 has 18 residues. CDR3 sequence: CASSHGQGIQREGIEQFF. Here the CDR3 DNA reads TGCGCCAGCAGCCATGGACAGGGAATCCAGCGGGAGGGAATAGAGCAGTTCTTC.

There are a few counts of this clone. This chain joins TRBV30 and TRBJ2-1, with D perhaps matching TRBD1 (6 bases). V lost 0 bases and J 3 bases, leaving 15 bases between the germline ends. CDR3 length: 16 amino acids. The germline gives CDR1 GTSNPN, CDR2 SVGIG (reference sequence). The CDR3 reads CAWSVAGTTLYNEQFF. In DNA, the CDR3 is TGTGCCTGGAGTGTAGCCGGGACAACTCTCTACAATGAGCAGTTCTTC.

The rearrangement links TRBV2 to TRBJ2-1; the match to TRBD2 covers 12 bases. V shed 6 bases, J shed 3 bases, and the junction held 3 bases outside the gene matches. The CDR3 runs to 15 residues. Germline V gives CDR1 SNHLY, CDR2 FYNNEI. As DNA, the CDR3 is TGTGCCAGCAGCCGGACTAGCGGGAACTACAATGAGCAGTTCTTC. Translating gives CASSRTSGNYNEQFF.

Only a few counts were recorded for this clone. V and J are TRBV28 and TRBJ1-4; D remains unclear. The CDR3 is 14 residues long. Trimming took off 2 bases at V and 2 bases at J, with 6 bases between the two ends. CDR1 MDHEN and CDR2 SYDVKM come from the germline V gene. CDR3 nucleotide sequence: TGTGCCAGCAGTTTAACAGACACTAATGAAAAACTGTTTTTT. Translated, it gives CASSLTDTNEKLFF.

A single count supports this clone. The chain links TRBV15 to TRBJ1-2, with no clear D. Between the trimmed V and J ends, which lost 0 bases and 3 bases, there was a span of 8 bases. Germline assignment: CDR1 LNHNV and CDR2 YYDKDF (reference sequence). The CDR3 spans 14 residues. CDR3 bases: TGTGCCACCAGCAGAGATTTCGGTGACTATGGCTACACCTTC. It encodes CATSRDFGDYGYTF.